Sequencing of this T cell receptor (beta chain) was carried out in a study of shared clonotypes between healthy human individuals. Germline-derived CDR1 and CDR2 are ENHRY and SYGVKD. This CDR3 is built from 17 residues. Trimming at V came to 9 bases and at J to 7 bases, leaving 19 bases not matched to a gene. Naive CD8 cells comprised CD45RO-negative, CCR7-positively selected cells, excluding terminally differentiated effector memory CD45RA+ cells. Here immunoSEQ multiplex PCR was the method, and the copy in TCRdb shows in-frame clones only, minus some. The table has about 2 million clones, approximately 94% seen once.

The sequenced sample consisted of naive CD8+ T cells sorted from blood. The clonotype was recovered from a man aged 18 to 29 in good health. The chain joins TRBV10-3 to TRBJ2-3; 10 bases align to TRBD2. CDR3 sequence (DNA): TGTGCCATTGAATCCCCTGAGCGGGAGGGGAGCTCGAATACGCAGTATTTT. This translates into CAIESPEREGSSNTQYF.